Below are 8 T cell receptor beta chains sequenced from a single sample in a study of post-analysis software for immune sequencing data. Study findings and constraints: Four or five TRBV segments (TRBV5-6, TRBV5-1 and TRBV20-1 among them) occurred more frequently in patients than in controls.

Their antigens are not known. The authors incorporated unique molecular identifiers into the TCR beta cDNA libraries. TCRdb independently ran MiXCR on the PCR reads; one entry per CDR3 protein. In the table there are roughly 730,000 distinct CDR3 sequences, 30% of which are singletons. The sample taken for sequencing was blood. These receptors were taken from a girl between 5 and 17 years old with multiple sclerosis.

The rearrangement uses TRBV20-1 and TRBJ1-5; tentatively, D is TRBD1 (6 bases). Germline loops: CDR1 DFQATT, CDR2 SNEGSKA (reference sequence). The CDR3 contains 14 residues. Trimming left V 7 bases short and J 0 bases short, with 13 bases between. The CDR3 DNA follows: TGCAGTGTTGAAGGGGGTTATAGCAATCAGCCCCAGCATTTT. It yields the protein CSVEGGYSNQPQHF.

This clonotype was picked up a small number of times. This chain uses TRBV7-6 with TRBJ2-1, with no clear D. CDR1 and CDR2 from the germline V gene are SGHVS and FNYEAQ. V dropped 2 bases and J dropped 6 bases, with 11 bases sitting between them. This CDR3 comprises 14 residues. As DNA, the CDR3 is TGTGCCAGCAGCTTATCCGGGTTAGTCAATGAGCAGTTCTTC. This gives the protein CASSLSGLVNEQFF. The complete variable domain, with remaining parts taken from reference TRBV7-6 and TRBJ2-1, reads GAGVSQSPRYKVTKRGQDVALRCDPISGHVSLYWYRQALGQGPEFLTYFNYEAQQDKSGLPNDRFSAERPEGSISTLTIQRTEQRDSAMYRCASSLSGLVNEQFFGPGTRLTVL.

The sample holds a few counts of this clonotype. The chain combines TRBV28 with TRBJ2-7; maybe TRBD1 (6 bases). Germline V gene sequence: CDR1 MDHEN, CDR2 SYDVKM. The CDR3 is 15 amino acids. V was trimmed by 5 bases and J by 3 bases, leaving 17 bases between them. CDR3 bases: TGTGCCAGCAGTCCACGGGTAGGGGACATCTACGAGCAGTACTTC. Encoded protein: CASSPRVGDIYEQYF.

This clonotype was counted a few times. The chain employs TRBV5-6 and TRBJ2-3; D gene uncertain. Trimming took 1 base from V and 2 from J, leaving 11 bases between them. The CDR3 is 15 amino acids. The V gene's germline CDR1 is SGHDT and CDR2 YYEEEE. CDR3 protein: CASSLWQLYTDTQYF. The DNA of the CDR3 is TGTGCCAGCAGCTTGTGGCAGTTATACACAGATACGCAGTATTTT.

This clonotype was seen a few times. The chain employs TRBV20-1 and TRBJ2-3, with 8 bases that match TRBD2. Germline CDR1 reads DFQATT; CDR2 reads SNEGSKA (reference sequence). The CDR3 sequence is 14 residues long. After removal of 6 bases from V and 4 bases from J, the junction contained 9 bases not matched to a gene. CDR3 in DNA: TGCAGTGCCCCTGGGACTAGGGGCTCAGATACGCAGTATTTT. This encodes CSAPGTRGSDTQYF.

J is TRBJ2-3 and V is TRBV7-6, with D unclear. This CDR3 is 16 amino acids long. The germline CDR1 and CDR2 sequences are SGHVS and FNYEAQ. Between the trimmed V and J ends, which lost 0 bases and 0 bases, there was a span of 10 bases. The CDR3 here is CASSLAVRPSTDTQYF. For the CDR3, the DNA is TGTGCCAGCAGCTTAGCGGTGCGGCCTAGCACAGATACGCAGTATTTT.

The chain joins TRBV5-1 to TRBJ2-6; perhaps TRBD1 as D (5 bases). CDR1 and CDR2 from the germline V gene are SGHRS and YFSETQ. With 5 bases removed from V and 5 bases from J, the gap between germline ends came to 8 bases. The CDR3 is 13 amino acids. The CDR3 sequence is CASRTERANVLTF. CDR3 bases: TGCGCCAGCAGGACAGAAAGGGCCAACGTCCTGACTTTC.

The chain combines TRBV3-1 with TRBJ1-6, with D unresolved. From germline, CDR1 is LGHDT and CDR2 YNNKEL (reference sequence). Deletions cut 0 bases from V and 10 bases from J, with 10 bases between. The CDR3 has 14 amino acids. The CDR3 loop is CASSQDIGRSPLHF. CDR3 coding DNA: TGTGCCAGCAGCCAAGATATCGGGAGGTCACCCCTCCACTTT.